The 9 T cell receptor beta chains in this list originate from one sample, sequenced in a study of CXCR3 chemokines and chemotherapy response in bladder cancer. TCRdb redid the calling of the PCR reads with MiXCR, one entry per CDR3 protein. Of 8,000 or so distinct CDR3 sequences listed, approximately 12% were seen once; the top ten hold about 16%. Collection of the sample occurred from a patient whose treatment included neoadjuvant chemotherapy. The receptors were sampled from a human donor with bladder cancer that responded to neoadjuvant chemotherapy.

This clonotype was picked up many times. The chain joins TRBV5-6 to TRBJ2-3; D is ambiguous. V was clipped by 2 bases and J by 6 bases, with 4 bases between them. The CDR3 has 11 amino acids. CDR1 and CDR2 (germline): SGHDT, YYEEEE. The CDR3 DNA is TGTGCCAGCAGCTTTCGTGATACGCAGTATTTT. Translated: CASSFRDTQYF.

This clonotype is medium-sized. The gene calls are TRBV6-1 and TRBJ2-3; D gene unclear. Trimming shortened V by 6 bases and J by 0 bases, and 13 bases separated the two germline ends. The CDR3 is 15 residues long. Germline V gene data show CDR1 as MNHNS and CDR2 as SASEGT. The CDR3 DNA is TGTGCCAGCAGCGCGTCCTTCTCTAGCACAGATACGCAGTATTTT. It encodes CASSASFSSTDTQYF.

This clonotype was counted ten times or more. V and J are TRBV19 and TRBJ2-6; the D is unclear. V lost 3 bases and J 0 bases, leaving 3 bases between the germline ends. This CDR3 comprises 14 residues. Germline CDR1 and CDR2: LNHDA and SQIVND (reference sequence). The CDR3 nucleotides read TGTGCCAGTAGTATGAGCTCTGGGGCCAACGTCCTGACTTTC. Protein product: CASSMSSGANVLTF. The variable domain in full, with the rest retrieved from reference TRBV19 and TRBJ2-6, is DGGITQSPKYLFRKEGQNVTLSCEQNLNHDAMYWYRQDPGQGLRLIYYSQIVNDFQKGDIAEGYSVSREKKESFPLTVTSAQKNPTAFYLCASSMSSGANVLTFGAGSRLTVL.

By share, this clonotype ranks as medium-sized. This chain joins TRBV19 and TRBJ2-1, with 15 bases that match TRBD2. Germline assignment: CDR1 LNHDA and CDR2 SQIVND (reference sequence). Trimming removed 9 bases from V and 4 bases from J; junction bases left unmatched: 7. The CDR3 loop spans 16 amino acids. CDR3 sequence (DNA): TGTGCCAGCTCCTGGGGACTAGCGGGGGGTTACAATGAGCAGTTCTTC. Amino acid sequence: CASSWGLAGGYNEQFF.

This clonotype was recorded many times. This chain uses TRBV11-1 with TRBJ1-1; the match to TRBD1 covers 7 bases. Germline CDR1 and CDR2: SGHAT and FQDESV (reference sequence). This CDR3 has 15 amino acids. V shed 5 bases and J 1 base; nucleotides not matched to a gene: 7. The CDR3 region has the DNA TGTGCCAGCAGCCCGGGGGAGGGGGCGAACACTGAAGCTTTCTTT. Amino acids: CASSPGEGANTEAFF. Supplemented by reference TRBV11-1 and TRBJ1-1, the full variable domain reads EAEVAQSPRYKITEKSQAVAFWCDPISGHATLYWYRQILGQGPELLVQFQDESVVDDSQLPKDRFSAERLKGVDSTLKIQPAELGDSAMYLCASSPGEGANTEAFFGQGTRLTVV.

This clonotype was detected ten times or more. CDR3 residues: CATSDSEVTQYF. The CDR3 region has the DNA TGTGCCACCAGTGACTCGGAAGTGACCCAGTACTTC. The J gene is TRBJ2-5, the V gene TRBV24-1; no clear D gene. Trimming pared 4 bases from V and 7 bases from J, leaving 9 bases between. The CDR3 contains 12 residues. The germline V gene encodes CDR1 KGHDR and CDR2 SFDVKD.

This clonotype was detected ten times or more. This chain joins TRBV10-3 and TRBJ2-7; D call uncertain. The CDR3 loop spans 16 amino acids. Trimming took 3 bases from V and 6 from J, leaving 21 bases between them. CDR1 ENHRY and CDR2 SYGVKD come from the germline V gene. The CDR3 protein is CAISDRTRPGSGEQYF. The DNA of the CDR3 is TGTGCCATCAGTGATCGGACGAGACCCGGATCAGGCGAGCAGTACTTC.

Relative to its sample, this clonotype is large. The CDR3 region has the DNA TGTGCCAGCCACGCTGGGGGTGGGGATGAGACCCAGTACTTC. Encoded protein: CASHAGGGDETQYF. V and J are TRBV6-6 and TRBJ2-5; perhaps D is TRBD1 or TRBD2 (5 bases each). The CDR3 runs to 14 residues. Germline CDR1 reads MNHNY; CDR2 reads SVGAGI (reference sequence). Trimming shortened V by 8 bases and J by 5 bases, and 18 bases separated the two germline ends.

Ten or more counts support this clonotype. The V gene is TRBV18, the J gene TRBJ1-2; no firm D call. Germline V lookup: CDR1 KGHSH, CDR2 LQKENI. The CDR3 totals 15 residues. V lost 3 bases, J lost 2 bases, and 13 bases lay in between. Written as DNA, the CDR3 is TGTGCCAGCTCACCCGAAAAGGGCGGGAACTATGGCTACACCTTC. The encoded protein is CASSPEKGGNYGYTF.